The 6 T cell receptor beta chains presented below share a single source sample, sequenced in a study of PD-1 blockade in classical Hodgkin lymphoma. The repertoire was sequenced with immunoSEQ multiplex PCR; TCRdb's copy has only in-frame clones and lacks some. The sample yields 90,000 to 110,000 clones, around nine tenths seen once. Time point in this sample: cycle 4 day 1 (C4D1), after 6 weeks of nivolumab. There was relapse after autologous stem cell transplantation in every patient, and there was variation in brentuximab vedotin exposure. Sequenced here: peripheral blood mononuclear cells (PBMCs), sampled before the fourth cycle of nivolumab. Receptors originate from a human donor with classical Hodgkin lymphoma.

This sequence joins TRBV5-6 and TRBJ2-5; D unclear. The J call may be mistaken, given a closer DNA end match to TRBJ2-7. The CDR3 is 15 amino acids. Germline loops: CDR1 SGHDT, CDR2 YYEEEE. The CDR3 coding sequence is TGTGCCAGCAGCTTGAGGCAGGAGCACTCCTACGAGCAGTACTTC. Its protein product is CASSLRQEHSYEQYF.

This chain connects TRBV30 to TRBJ2-5; 10 nucleotides align to TRBD1. The V gene end was trimmed by 3 bases and the J gene end by 5 bases; junction bases not matched to a gene: 6. This CDR3 comprises 14 residues. Looked up from germline, CDR1 is GTSNPN and CDR2 is SVGIG (reference sequence). CDR3 DNA sequence: TGTGCCTGGAGATTGACAGGGGGCGGTGAGACCCAGTACTTC. Translation gives CAWRLTGGGETQYF.

J is TRBJ1-5 and V is TRBV28; 8 positions match TRBD1. Unmatched junction bases numbered 15, after V lost 2 bases and J lost 3 bases. The V gene's germline CDR1 is MDHEN and CDR2 SYDVKM. This CDR3 has 19 residues. The chain's CDR3 is CASSLVWEAPGGNNQPQHF. The CDR3 coding sequence is TGTGCCAGCAGTTTAGTTTGGGAGGCCCCAGGGGGCAACAATCAGCCCCAGCATTTT.

The chain couples TRBV7-8 to TRBJ1-2; D gene uncertain. CDR1 and CDR2 from the germline V gene are SGHVS and FQNEAQ. The CDR3 has 16 amino acids. The V end lost 2 bases, the J end lost 0 bases, and 13 bases lay between the germline ends. The CDR3 DNA reads as TGTGCCAGCAGCTTAACCCCCAGCGGGGCTAACTATGGCTACACCTTC. Amino acid sequence: CASSLTPSGANYGYTF.

CDR3 region: CAGSHRVDGNQPQHF. DNA of the CDR3: TGTGCCGGCTCTCACAGGGTGGATGGCAATCAGCCCCAGCATTTT. The chain links TRBV19 to TRBJ1-5, with a possible D match to TRBD1 (6 bases). CDR3 length: 15 residues. Trimming cost V 11 bases and J 2 bases, with 19 bases left between them. The germline V gene has CDR1 LNHDA and CDR2 SQIVND (reference sequence).

This chain uses TRBV27 with TRBJ2-5, with 13 positions matching TRBD2. This CDR3 region has 19 residues. The germline gives CDR1 MNHEY, CDR2 SMNVEV (reference sequence). Trimming took 6 bases from V and 5 from J; bases not matched to a gene: 18. The CDR3 spells CASSPKKYTSGRALETQYF. In DNA, the CDR3 is TGTGCCAGCAGCCCGAAAAAGTATACTAGCGGGAGGGCCCTGGAGACCCAGTACTTC.